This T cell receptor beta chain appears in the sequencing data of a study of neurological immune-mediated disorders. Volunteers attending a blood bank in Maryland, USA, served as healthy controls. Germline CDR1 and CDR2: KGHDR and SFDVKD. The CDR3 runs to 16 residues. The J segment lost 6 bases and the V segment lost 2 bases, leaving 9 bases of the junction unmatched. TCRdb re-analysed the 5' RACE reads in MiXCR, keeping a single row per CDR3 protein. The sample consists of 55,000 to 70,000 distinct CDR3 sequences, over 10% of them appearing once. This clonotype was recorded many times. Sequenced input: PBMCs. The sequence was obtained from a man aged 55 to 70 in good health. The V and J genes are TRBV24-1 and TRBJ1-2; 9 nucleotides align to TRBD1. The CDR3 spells CATSDSGTGMKDGYTF. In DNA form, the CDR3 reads TGTGCCACCAGTGATTCCGGGACAGGGATGAAGGATGGCTACACCTTC.